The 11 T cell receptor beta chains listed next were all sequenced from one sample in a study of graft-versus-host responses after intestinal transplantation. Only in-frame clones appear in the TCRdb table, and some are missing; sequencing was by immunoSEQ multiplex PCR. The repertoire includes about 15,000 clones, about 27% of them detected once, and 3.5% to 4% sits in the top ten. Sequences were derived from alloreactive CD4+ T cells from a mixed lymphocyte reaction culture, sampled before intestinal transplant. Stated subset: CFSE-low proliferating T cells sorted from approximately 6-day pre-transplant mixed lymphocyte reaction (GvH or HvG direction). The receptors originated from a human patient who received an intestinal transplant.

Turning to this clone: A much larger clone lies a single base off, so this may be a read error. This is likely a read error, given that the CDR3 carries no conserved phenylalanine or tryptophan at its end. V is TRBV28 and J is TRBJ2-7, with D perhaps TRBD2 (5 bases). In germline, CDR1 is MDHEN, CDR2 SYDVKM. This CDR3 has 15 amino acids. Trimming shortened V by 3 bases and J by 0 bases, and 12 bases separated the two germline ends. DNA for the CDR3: TGTGCCAGCAGTTTCGGAGGCCGGAGCTCCTACGAGCAGTACCTC. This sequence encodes CASSFGGRSSYEQYL.

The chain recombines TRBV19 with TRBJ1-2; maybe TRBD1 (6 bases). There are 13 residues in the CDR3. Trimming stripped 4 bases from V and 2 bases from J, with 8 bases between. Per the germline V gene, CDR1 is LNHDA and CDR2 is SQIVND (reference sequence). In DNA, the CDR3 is TGTGCCAGTAGTACCGGACAGAACTATGGCTACACCTTC. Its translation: CASSTGQNYGYTF. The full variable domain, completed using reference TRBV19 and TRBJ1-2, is DGGITQSPKYLFRKEGQNVTLSCEQNLNHDAMYWYRQDPGQGLRLIYYSQIVNDFQKGDIAEGYSVSREKKESFPLTVTSAQKNPTAFYLCASSTGQNYGYTFGSGTRLTVV.

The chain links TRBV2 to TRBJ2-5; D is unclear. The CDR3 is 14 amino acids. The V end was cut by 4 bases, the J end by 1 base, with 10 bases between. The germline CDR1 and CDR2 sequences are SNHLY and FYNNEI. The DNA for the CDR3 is TGTGCCAGCAGTGGTGAATGGGTCCAAGAGACCCAGTACTTC. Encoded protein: CASSGEWVQETQYF.

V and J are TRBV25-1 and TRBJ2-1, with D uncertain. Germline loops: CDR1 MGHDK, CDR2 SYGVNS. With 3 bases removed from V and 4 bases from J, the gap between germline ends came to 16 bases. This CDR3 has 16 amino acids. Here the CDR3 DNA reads TGTGCCAGCAGTGACCAAATGGGGAAGAGGTACAATGAGCAGTTCTTC. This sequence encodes CASSDQMGKRYNEQFF.

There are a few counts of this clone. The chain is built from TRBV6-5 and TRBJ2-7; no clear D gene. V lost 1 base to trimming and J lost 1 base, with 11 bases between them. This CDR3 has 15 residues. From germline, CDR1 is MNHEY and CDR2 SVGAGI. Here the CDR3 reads CASSYLAAGSYEQYF. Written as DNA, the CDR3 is TGTGCCAGCAGTTACTTAGCCGCAGGTTCCTACGAGCAGTACTTC.

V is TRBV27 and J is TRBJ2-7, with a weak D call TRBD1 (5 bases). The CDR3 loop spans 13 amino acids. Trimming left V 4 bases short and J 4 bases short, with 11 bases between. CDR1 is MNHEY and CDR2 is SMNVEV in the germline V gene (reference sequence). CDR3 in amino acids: CASSCQGAYEQYF. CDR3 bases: TGTGCCAGCAGTTGCCAGGGCGCGTACGAGCAGTACTTC.

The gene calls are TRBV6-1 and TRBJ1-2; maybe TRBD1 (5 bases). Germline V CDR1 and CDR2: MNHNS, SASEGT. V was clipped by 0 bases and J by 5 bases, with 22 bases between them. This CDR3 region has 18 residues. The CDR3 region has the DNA TGTGCCAGCAGTGAAGCATCCGGACTTTGGGGGGACTTATATGGCTACACCTTC. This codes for CASSEASGLWGDLYGYTF.

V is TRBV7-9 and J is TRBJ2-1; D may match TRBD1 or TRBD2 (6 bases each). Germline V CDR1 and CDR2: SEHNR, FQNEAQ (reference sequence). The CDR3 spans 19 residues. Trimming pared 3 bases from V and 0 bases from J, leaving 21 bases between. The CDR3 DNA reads TGTGCCAGCAGCTTCCTCAGGGGCGGGATAGGGAGCTCCTACAATGAGCAGTTCTTC. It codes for CASSFLRGGIGSSYNEQFF.

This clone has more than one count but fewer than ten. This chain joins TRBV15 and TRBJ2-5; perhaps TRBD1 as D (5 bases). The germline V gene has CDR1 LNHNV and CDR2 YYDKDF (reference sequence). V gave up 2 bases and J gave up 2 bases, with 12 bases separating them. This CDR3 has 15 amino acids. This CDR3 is CATSRFLGLQETQYF. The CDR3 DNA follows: TGTGCCACCAGCAGATTTCTGGGGCTACAAGAGACCCAGTACTTC.

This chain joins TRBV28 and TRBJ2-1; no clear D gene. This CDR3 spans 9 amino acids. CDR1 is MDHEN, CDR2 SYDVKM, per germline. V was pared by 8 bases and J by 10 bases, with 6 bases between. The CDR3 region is CASGTEQFF. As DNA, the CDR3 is TGTGCCAGCGGTACGGAGCAGTTCTTC.

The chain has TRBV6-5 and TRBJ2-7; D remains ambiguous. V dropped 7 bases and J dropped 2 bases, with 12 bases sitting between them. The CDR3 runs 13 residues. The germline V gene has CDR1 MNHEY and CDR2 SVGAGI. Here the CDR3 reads CASKGGQAYEQYF. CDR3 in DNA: TGTGCCAGCAAGGGCGGCCAGGCCTACGAGCAGTACTTC.